This T cell receptor beta chain is drawn from a study of blood T cell repertoires in COVID-19. The table came from immunoSEQ multiplex PCR; TCRdb's copy has only in-frame clones and leaves some out. Seen here are 110,000 to 150,000 clones, 86% observed once, and the top ten hold 4.3%. The CDR3 consists of 15 residues. Looked up from germline, CDR1 is ENHRY and CDR2 is SYGVKD. The J segment lost 4 bases and the V segment lost 3 bases, leaving 5 bases of the junction unmatched. Grouping used clinical history reported by participants in a survey and questionnaire. The clonotype comes from a man over 45 who had recovered from COVID-19. The specimen was PBMCs or T cells enriched from blood (not recorded which). The chain combines TRBV10-3 with TRBJ1-1; 10 bases are shared with TRBD1. In nucleotides, the CDR3 is TGTGCCATCAGTGACCCGACAGGGGGCGTCACTGAAGCTTTCTTT. It translates to CAISDPTGGVTEAFF.